Shown below are 14 T cell receptor beta chains from a single sample sequenced in a study of shared clonotypes between healthy human individuals (dated by TCRdb to about 2020). To prepare the library, the immunoSEQ multiplex PCR assay was applied. The immuneACCESS repertoire file appears here via TCRdb, limited to in-frame rearrangements. These files lack a portion of the clones; in checked studies, under half of the deficit traces to unresolved V genes, and the cause of the others is not known. The table for this sample lists over 1.5 million clones; approximately 98% of them were counted only once. Less than 0.55% of the sample comes from the top ten. The sample consisted of naive CD4+ T cells sorted from blood. The sample's cell subset or site label, decoded: CD45RA+ positively selected. The source of these receptors is a man aged 30 to 45 in good health.

This clone was detected once. The chain recombines TRBV25-1 with TRBJ2-2; D is perhaps TRBD1 (5 bases). Germline V lookup: CDR1 MGHDK, CDR2 SYGVNS. The CDR3 length is 13 residues. With 10 bases removed from V and 4 bases from J, the gap between germline ends came to 13 bases. CDR3 in DNA: TGTGCCACCACGGACAAACCCACCGGGGAGCTGTTTTTT. Encoded protein: CATTDKPTGELFF.

This chain connects TRBV4-3 to TRBJ2-7; a possible D gene is TRBD1 (5 bases). Trimming shortened V by 4 bases and J by 7 bases, and 23 bases separated the two germline ends. The CDR3 covers 16 residues. The V gene's germline CDR1 is LGHNA and CDR2 YSLEER. The CDR3 loop reads CASSPDSFGSNWEQYF. CDR3 in DNA: TGCGCCAGCAGCCCCGACAGTTTTGGTTCGAATTGGGAGCAGTACTTC.

This clone is a singleton in its sample. This rearrangement joins TRBV14 to TRBJ2-7, with a possible D match to TRBD1 (5 bases). CDR1 and CDR2 from the germline V gene are SGHDN and FVKESK. The CDR3 totals 14 residues. The V end was cut by 4 bases, the J end by 2 bases, with 12 bases between. The CDR3 DNA sequence: TGTGCCAGCAGCCGACAGACAGCTACCTACGAGCAGTACTTC. Its protein is CASSRQTATYEQYF.

The V gene is TRBV27, the J gene TRBJ2-1; TRBD2 aligns across 13 bases. J gave up 10 bases and V 10 bases, and 7 bases lay outside the gene matches. Germline loops: CDR1 MNHEY, CDR2 SMNVEV (reference sequence). The CDR3 is made up of 13 amino acids. For the CDR3, the DNA is TGTGCCACCCGGACTAGCGGGAGTAGGGAGCAGTTCTTC. It translates to CATRTSGSREQFF.

The chain recombines TRBV28 with TRBJ2-7; TRBD2 is a possible D gene (6 bases). Germline V CDR1 and CDR2: MDHEN, SYDVKM. This CDR3 contains 13 residues. Deletions cut 2 bases from V and 4 bases from J, with 9 bases between. In DNA form, the CDR3 reads TGTGCCAGCAGTTTAGTTAGCGGTTACGAGCAGTACTTC. It translates to CASSLVSGYEQYF.

The rearrangement uses TRBV5-1 and TRBJ1-2, with 7 bases matching TRBD1. V was pared by 5 bases and J by 4 bases, with 5 bases of the junction left unmatched. In germline, CDR1 is SGHRS, CDR2 YFSETQ. This CDR3 contains 13 residues. CDR3 loop: CASSRDSFYGYTF. The CDR3 DNA is TGCGCCAGCAGTCGGGACAGCTTCTATGGCTACACCTTC.

The rearrangement links TRBV11-2 to TRBJ2-1; 8 nucleotides align to TRBD1. Germline loops: CDR1 SGHAT, CDR2 FQNNGV. J was trimmed by 0 bases and V by 5 bases; bases with no gene match: 3. The CDR3 consists of 15 residues. The CDR3 loop reads CASSLQGGSYNEQFF. CDR3 DNA sequence: TGTGCCAGCAGCCTACAGGGGGGCTCCTACAATGAGCAGTTCTTC.

The J gene is TRBJ2-1, the V gene TRBV6-6, with 11 bases fitting TRBD2. Germline-derived CDR1 and CDR2 are MNHNY and SVGAGI (reference sequence). The ends lost 6 bases at V and 6 bases at J; junction bases unmatched: 10. The CDR3 loop spans 16 amino acids. CDR3 DNA: TGTGCCAGCAGCCCCAACGGACTAGCGGGCTCCAATGAGCAGTTCTTC. This translates into CASSPNGLAGSNEQFF.

This chain links TRBV7-2 with TRBJ2-7, with TRBD2 identical over 12 bases. The V gene end was trimmed by 10 bases and the J gene end by 3 bases; junction bases not matched to a gene: 19. CDR1 and CDR2 from the germline V gene are SGHTA and FQGNSA. The CDR3 has 18 residues. The CDR3 sequence is CATSAGTSGPRVYYEQYF. As DNA, the CDR3 is TGTGCCACCTCAGCCGGGACTAGCGGGCCTCGCGTATACTACGAGCAGTACTTC.

V and J are TRBV6-5 and TRBJ2-7, with D perhaps matching TRBD2 (5 bases). CDR3 length: 12 residues. Germline CDR1 reads MNHEY; CDR2 reads SVGAGI. Trimming took 5 bases from V and 12 from J, leaving 17 bases between them. DNA of the CDR3: TGTGCCAGCAGTGCAGACCGGGATCGACGGTACTTC. Its translation is CASSADRDRRYF.

The genes are TRBV28 and TRBJ1-4; 8 nucleotides match TRBD1. CDR3 length: 15 amino acids. Germline CDR1 is MDHEN and CDR2 is SYDVKM. V shed 7 bases and J 7 bases; nucleotides not matched to a gene: 11. The CDR3 nucleotides read TGTGCCAGCATGGGCCAGGGGGCGTTCGGTGAAAAACTGTTTTTT. Amino acid sequence: CASMGQGAFGEKLFF.

Of note for this clone: This same CDR3 is encoded by further DNA sequences in the sample. The genes are TRBV5-1 and TRBJ2-7; TRBD1 matches at 7 bases. The CDR3 is 13 residues long. V lost 4 bases and J lost 4; bases outside the gene matches: 5. The germline gives CDR1 SGHRS, CDR2 YFSETQ. For the CDR3, the DNA is TGCGCCAGCAGCCGGGACAGATCATACGAGCAGTACTTC. Its translation is CASSRDRSYEQYF. Drawing the rest from reference TRBV5-1 and TRBJ2-7, the complete variable domain is KAGVTQTPRYLIKTRGQQVTLSCSPISGHRSVSWYQQTPGQGLQFLFEYFSETQRNKGNFPGRFSGRQFSNSRSEMNVSTLELGDSALYLCASSRDRSYEQYFGPGTRLTVT.

The CDR3 bases are TGCAGCGTCCCATCTAGCGGGAGCACAGATACGCAGTATTTT. Translation gives CSVPSSGSTDTQYF. The chain carries TRBV29-1 and TRBJ2-3; 8 bases match TRBD2. The V segment lost 6 bases and the J segment 0 bases; nucleotides outside the gene matches: 5. CDR1 and CDR2 (germline): SQVTM, ANQGSEA. The CDR3 length is 14 residues.

The chain links TRBV19 to TRBJ2-1; 9 bases align to TRBD2. CDR3 length equals 15 residues. V was pared by 1 base and J by 6 bases, with 4 bases of the junction left unmatched. Germline V CDR1 and CDR2: LNHDA, SQIVND (reference sequence). For the CDR3, the DNA is TGTGCCAGTAGTATAGTTGCGGGAGGGACCAATGAGCAGTTCTTC. This sequence encodes CASSIVAGGTNEQFF.